This T cell receptor beta chain was recovered during a study of blood T cells in healthy people across ages. This CDR3 region has 15 residues. In germline, CDR1 is SGHRS, CDR2 YFSETQ. Alongside a J-beta primer mix, a sample-barcoded 5' primer served in a second PCR lasting roughly 6 to 11 cycles. TCRdb ran MiXCR on the 5' RACE reads and lists one entry per CDR3 protein. The sample has fewer than 2 million distinct CDR3 sequences, 30% to 40% seen once; the top ten hold 23%. The specimen sequenced was blood. The J gene is TRBJ2-5, the V gene TRBV5-1; TRBD2 matches at 13 bases. The J call may not be correct, given that the DNA end is closer to TRBJ2-7. The clonotype was recovered from a human donor in good health. CDR3 DNA sequence: TGCGCCAGCAGCCCCGGACTAGCGGGGGAGTACGAGCAGTACTTC. As protein: CASSPGLAGEYEQYF.